One sample yielded the 30 T cell receptor beta chains listed below, sequenced in a study of control samples from healthy donors and cancer patients. The protocol was immunoSEQ multiplex PCR, while the TCRdb copy is restricted to in-frame clones and leaves out a portion. The table lists 45,000 to 55,000 clones, roughly 92% of them singletons. Sample: PBMCs. The receptors were gathered from a woman in her forties or fifties with head and neck cancer.

The CDR3 DNA sequence: TGTGCCAGCAGGAGTGCCACTGAAGCTTTCTTT. It codes for CASRSATEAFF. The V call is TRBV2, the J call TRBJ1-1; no clear D gene. V lost 6 bases, J lost 4 bases, and 6 bases lay in between. CDR1 is SNHLY and CDR2 is FYNNEI in the germline V gene. The CDR3 consists of 11 residues.

V usage is TRBV6-6 and J usage is TRBJ1-5; TRBD1 is a possible D gene (6 bases). CDR1 and CDR2 (germline): MNHNY, SVGAGI (reference sequence). The ends were cut back, 7 bases at V and 1 base at J, with 11 bases in the middle. This CDR3 has 14 residues. The CDR3, as DNA: TGTGCCAGCACCACGCAGGGGAGCAATCAGCCCCAGCATTTT. Translating it yields CASTTQGSNQPQHF.

The V and J genes are TRBV9 and TRBJ2-3, with D unresolved. V was trimmed by 0 bases and J by 6 bases, leaving 5 bases between them. Germline CDR1 is SGDLS and CDR2 is YYNGEE. CDR3 size: 12 residues. The CDR3: CASSVEADTQYF. The CDR3 DNA reads TGTGCCAGCAGCGTAGAAGCCGATACGCAGTATTTT.

This clone was picked up one time. The V call is TRBV2, the J call TRBJ2-3, with 8 bases matching TRBD2. Looked up from germline, CDR1 is SNHLY and CDR2 is FYNNEI. The CDR3 is 15 residues long. The V gene end was trimmed by 11 bases and the J gene end by 1 base; junction bases not matched to a gene: 11. The CDR3 DNA is TGTGCCTCGCTGGGAGAAGCGGGGGGCACAGATACGCAGTATTTT. The encoded protein is CASLGEAGGTDTQYF.

V and J are TRBV5-1 and TRBJ2-5; 7 bases are a match to TRBD1. The CDR3 contains 14 residues. In germline, CDR1 is SGHRS, CDR2 YFSETQ. V shed 3 bases, J shed 5 bases, and the junction held 7 bases outside the gene matches. CDR3 sequence: CASSSGTAKETQYF. The CDR3 DNA reads as TGCGCCAGCAGCTCGGGGACAGCGAAGGAGACCCAGTACTTC.

The chain employs TRBV24-1 and TRBJ2-3; 10 bases are a match to TRBD2. The length of the CDR3 is 16 residues. Per the germline V gene, CDR1 is KGHDR and CDR2 is SFDVKD. The trim removed 2 bases at V and 6 bases at J, leaving 7 bases unmatched. CDR3 DNA sequence: TGTGCCACCAGTGATTCGACTAGCGGGCCTCTGGATACGCAGTATTTT. Translating gives CATSDSTSGPLDTQYF.

J is TRBJ1-1 and V is TRBV5-4; D perhaps matches TRBD1 (6 bases). The V end lost 0 bases, the J end lost 5 bases, and 14 bases lay between the germline ends. This CDR3 region has 15 residues. Germline V CDR1 and CDR2: SGHNT, YYREEE (reference sequence). The CDR3 spells CASSLGGQGQTEAFF. The CDR3 DNA is TGTGCCAGCAGCTTGGGGGGGCAGGGACAAACTGAAGCTTTCTTT.

The chain is built from TRBV6-5 and TRBJ1-3; 9 nucleotides align to TRBD1. V was clipped by 2 bases and J by 4 bases; unmatched bases: 3. This CDR3 region has 15 residues. Germline lookup yields CDR1 MNHEY and CDR2 SVGAGI. This CDR3 reads CASSYGQGRGNTIYF. CDR3 in DNA: TGTGCCAGCAGTTACGGACAGGGGAGAGGAAACACCATATATTTT.

The J gene is TRBJ2-5, the V gene TRBV6-5; D uncertain. Germline assignment: CDR1 MNHEY and CDR2 SVGAGI. With 0 bases removed from V and 2 bases from J, the gap between germline ends came to 13 bases. The CDR3 spans 16 residues. CDR3 amino acids: CASSYSRLGSQETQYF. DNA of the CDR3: TGTGCCAGCAGTTACTCGCGGTTGGGGTCTCAAGAGACCCAGTACTTC.

V gene TRBV30 combines with J gene TRBJ1-5, with TRBD1 as a possible D gene (5 bases). From germline, CDR1 is GTSNPN and CDR2 SVGIG (reference sequence). V was cut by 0 bases and J by 0 bases, with 6 bases left in between. The CDR3 has 14 amino acids. As DNA, the CDR3 is TGTGCCTGGAGTGTACAGGATAGCAATCAGCCCCAGCATTTT. It translates to CAWSVQDSNQPQHF.

The chain is built from TRBV6-4 and TRBJ2-3; D may match TRBD1 or TRBD2 (6 bases each). V was pared by 3 bases and J by 4 bases, with 17 bases between. The CDR3 is 16 amino acids. Germline values: CDR1 MRHNA, CDR2 SNTAGT. CDR3 DNA sequence: TGTGCCAGCAGTGAAACAACGGGGGCCGGGGCAGATACGCAGTATTTT. It codes for CASSETTGAGADTQYF.

This chain links TRBV11-1 with TRBJ2-7; 7 bases map to TRBD2. This CDR3 has 16 residues. Germline loops: CDR1 SGHAT, CDR2 FQDESV (reference sequence). Trimming at V came to 0 bases and at J to 2 bases, leaving 7 bases not matched to a gene. CDR3 loop: CASSLAPVGGPYEQYF. The CDR3 DNA reads as TGTGCCAGCAGCTTAGCGCCCGTGGGAGGGCCCTACGAGCAGTACTTC. Together with reference TRBV11-1 and TRBJ2-7, the CDR3 gives the full variable domain: EAEVAQSPRYKITEKSQAVAFWCDPISGHATLYWYRQILGQGPELLVQFQDESVVDDSQLPKDRFSAERLKGVDSTLKIQPAELGDSAMYLCASSLAPVGGPYEQYFGPGTRLTVT.

The chain employs TRBV6-5 and TRBJ1-6; 9 bases are shared with TRBD1. Germline assignment: CDR1 MNHEY and CDR2 SVGAGI. The J segment lost 10 bases and the V segment lost 8 bases, leaving 6 bases of the junction unmatched. This CDR3 contains 13 residues. DNA for the CDR3: TGTGCCAGCTGGACAGGGGTTGGGTCACCCCTCCACTTT. This gives the protein CASWTGVGSPLHF.

This chain joins TRBV28 and TRBJ1-6; D may be TRBD1 (6 bases). Germline V lookup: CDR1 MDHEN, CDR2 SYDVKM. V was shortened by 4 bases and J by 6 bases, with 19 bases between the two germline ends. The CDR3 contains 17 residues. The CDR3 loop is CASSSVLTGTLNSPLHF. DNA of the CDR3: TGTGCCAGCAGTTCAGTTCTCACAGGGACCCTTAATTCACCCCTCCACTTT.

The chain links TRBV30 to TRBJ1-4, with D unclear. Germline CDR1 is GTSNPN and CDR2 is SVGIG (reference sequence). This CDR3 comprises 11 residues. V gave up 1 base and J gave up 8 bases, with 5 bases separating them. Written as DNA, the CDR3 is TGTGCCTGGAGTGCCGACGAAAAACTGTTTTTT. This sequence encodes CAWSADEKLFF.

J is TRBJ2-1 and V is TRBV10-1; tentatively, D is TRBD1 or TRBD2 (5 bases each). Germline V CDR1 and CDR2: WNHNN, SYGVQD (reference sequence). The CDR3 has 13 residues. The V gene lost 4 bases and the J gene lost 3 bases, with 7 bases spanning the gap. CDR3 loop: CASSGGGYNEQFF. DNA for the CDR3: TGCGCCAGCAGTGGTGGGGGCTACAATGAGCAGTTCTTC.

This chain uses TRBV30 with TRBJ2-6, with D unresolved. The CDR3 consists of 14 residues. V was shortened by 0 bases and J by 2 bases, with 5 bases between the two germline ends. CDR1 GTSNPN and CDR2 SVGIG come from the germline V gene (reference sequence). The CDR3 loop reads CAWSVLTGANVLTF. The CDR3 DNA follows: TGTGCCTGGAGTGTACTAACTGGGGCCAACGTCCTGACTTTC. Together with reference TRBV30 and TRBJ2-6, the CDR3 gives the full variable domain: SQTIHQWPATLVQPVGSPLSLECTVEGTSNPNLYWYRQAAGRGLQLLFYSVGIGQISSEVPQNLSASRPQDRQFILSSKKLLLSDSGFYLCAWSVLTGANVLTFGAGSRLTVL.

The CDR3 sequence: CASSRRRDRGGGEAFF. CDR3 sequence (DNA): TGTGCCAGCAGCCGAAGGAGGGACAGGGGAGGCGGTGAAGCTTTCTTT. The rearrangement joins TRBV7-9 to TRBJ1-1, with 10 positions matching TRBD1. This CDR3 spans 16 amino acids. Germline trimming cut 5 bases from V and 7 bases from J; bases unmatched to any gene: 13. The V gene's germline CDR1 is SEHNR and CDR2 FQNEAQ (reference sequence).

This clone is labeled medium-sized. V and J are TRBV4-3 and TRBJ2-7; 7 positions match TRBD1. The V gene end was trimmed by 4 bases and the J gene end by 2 bases; junction bases not matched to a gene: 8. Looked up from germline, CDR1 is LGHNA and CDR2 is YSLEER. CDR3 length equals 15 residues. CDR3 sequence reads: CASSRSGTDTYEQYF. DNA for the CDR3: TGCGCCAGCAGCCGTTCCGGGACAGATACCTACGAGCAGTACTTC.

The rearrangement joins TRBV28 to TRBJ2-3; weak D call: TRBD2 (7 bases). Germline-derived CDR1 and CDR2 are MDHEN and SYDVKM. This CDR3 comprises 15 residues. Trimming took off 4 bases at V and 7 bases at J, with 18 bases between the two ends. The CDR3 spells CASSSRGGAGNTQYF. The DNA for the CDR3 is TGTGCCAGCAGTTCTCGAGGGGGGGCTGGGAATACGCAGTATTTT. The full variable domain, rest sourced from reference TRBV28 and TRBJ2-3, is DVKVTQSSRYLVKRTGEKVFLECVQDMDHENMFWYRQDPGLGLRLIYFSYDVKMKEKGDIPEGYSVSREKKERFSLILESASTNQTSMYLCASSSRGGAGNTQYFGPGTRLTVL.

The chain links TRBV7-2 to TRBJ1-1, with 10 bases that match TRBD1. CDR3 length: 16 residues. The germline V gene has CDR1 SGHTA and CDR2 FQGNSA. Trimming at V came to 3 bases and at J to 5 bases, leaving 9 bases not matched to a gene. The CDR3 region has the DNA TGTGCCAGCAGCTTTGCCGGGACAGGGGTAAGAACTGAAGCTTTCTTT. Translation gives CASSFAGTGVRTEAFF.

The V and J genes are TRBV28 and TRBJ1-5; D uncertain. V was pared by 2 bases and J by 6 bases, with 11 bases between. The CDR3 sequence is 14 residues long. Germline CDR1 reads MDHEN; CDR2 reads SYDVKM. The CDR3 region has the DNA TGTGCCAGCAGTTTACTTCAGGAGAGTCAGCCCCAGCATTTT. This gives the protein CASSLLQESQPQHF.

V is TRBV5-1 and J is TRBJ2-7, with a possible D match to TRBD1 (6 bases). The CDR3 contains 14 residues. Germline CDR1 SGHRS, CDR2 YFSETQ. V was clipped by 7 bases and J by 0 bases, with 14 bases between them. The CDR3 nucleotides read TGCGCCAGCTCCCGAACAGGGAGCTCCTACGAGCAGTACTTC. This codes for CASSRTGSSYEQYF. Variable domain in full (rest from reference TRBV5-1 and TRBJ2-7): KAGVTQTPRYLIKTRGQQVTLSCSPISGHRSVSWYQQTPGQGLQFLFEYFSETQRNKGNFPGRFSGRQFSNSRSEMNVSTLELGDSALYLCASSRTGSSYEQYFGPGTRLTVT.

The chain uses TRBV21-1 and TRBJ2-3; the DNA was not compared with TRBD1, the D call given in the table. TRBV21-1 is labeled a pseudogene. CDR3 length: 14 residues. The CDR3 region is CASTDRESTDTQYF. The CDR3 bases are TGTGCCAGCACGGACAGGGAGAGCACAGATACGCAGTATTTT.

CDR3 coding DNA: TGTGCCATCAGCGAAATCAAGGGCGGAAAAGCTTTCTTT. Translation: CAISEIKGGKAFF. The chain couples TRBV10-3 to TRBJ1-1; D unresolved. The length of the CDR3 is 13 residues. The germline V gene has CDR1 ENHRY and CDR2 SYGVKD. V was pared by 6 bases and J by 9 bases, with 17 bases between.

The rearrangement links TRBV6-5 to TRBJ1-1; D is ambiguous. V dropped 5 bases and J dropped 7 bases, with 11 bases sitting between them. Germline V CDR1 and CDR2: MNHEY, SVGAGI. The CDR3 is 12 residues long. CDR3 amino acids: CASSHYDGEAFF. The DNA of the CDR3 is TGTGCCAGCAGTCACTATGACGGTGAAGCTTTCTTT.

The chain carries TRBV6-5 and TRBJ1-1; no reliable D call. There are 11 residues in the CDR3. The V gene's germline CDR1 is MNHEY and CDR2 SVGAGI. Trimming shortened V by 3 bases and J by 5 bases, and 4 bases separated the two germline ends. CDR3 in DNA: TGTGCCAGCAGTTATGGGACTGAAGCTTTCTTT. Translating gives CASSYGTEAFF.

The chain carries TRBV7-6 and TRBJ2-7, with 11 bases fitting TRBD2. The V gene end was trimmed by 4 bases and the J gene end by 0 bases; junction bases not matched to a gene: 5. Looked up from germline, CDR1 is SGHVS and CDR2 is FNYEAQ. This CDR3 spans 16 amino acids. Here the CDR3 reads CASSSLAGAGSYEQYF. The DNA for the CDR3 is TGTGCCAGCAGCTCACTAGCGGGGGCCGGCTCCTACGAGCAGTACTTC.

The chain uses TRBV7-6 and TRBJ1-2, with 7 bases fitting TRBD1. CDR1 is SGHVS, CDR2 FNYEAQ, per germline. The length of the CDR3 is 15 residues. J was trimmed by 4 bases and V by 3 bases; bases with no gene match: 8. The CDR3 here is CASSFTGANLYGYTF. In nucleotides, the CDR3 is TGTGCCAGCAGCTTTACAGGGGCAAACCTCTATGGCTACACCTTC.

This sequence joins TRBV5-4 and TRBJ2-5; no clear D. This CDR3 is built from 13 residues. The V gene lost 0 bases and the J gene lost 5 bases, with 8 bases spanning the gap. The germline gives CDR1 SGHNT, CDR2 YYREEE (reference sequence). DNA of the CDR3: TGTGCCAGCAGCTTGGTTGTTGGGGAGACCCAGTACTTC. Its translation is CASSLVVGETQYF.